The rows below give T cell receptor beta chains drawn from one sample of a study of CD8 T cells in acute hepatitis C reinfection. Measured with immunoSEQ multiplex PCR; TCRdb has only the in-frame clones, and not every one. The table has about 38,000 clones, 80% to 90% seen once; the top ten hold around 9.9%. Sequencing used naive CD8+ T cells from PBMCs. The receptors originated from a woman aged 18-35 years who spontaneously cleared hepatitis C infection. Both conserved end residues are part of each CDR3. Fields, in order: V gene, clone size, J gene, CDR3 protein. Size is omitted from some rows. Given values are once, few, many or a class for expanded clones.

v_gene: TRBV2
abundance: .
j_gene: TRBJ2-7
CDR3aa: CASSEDSRSYEQYF

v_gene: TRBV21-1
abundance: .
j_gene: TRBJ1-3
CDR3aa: CASSAGGQYSSGNTIYF

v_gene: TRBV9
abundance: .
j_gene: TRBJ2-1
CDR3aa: CASSTGRASYNEQFF

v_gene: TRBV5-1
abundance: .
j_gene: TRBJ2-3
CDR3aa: CASKVGTVSTDTQYF

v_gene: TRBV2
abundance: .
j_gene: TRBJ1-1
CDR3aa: CASSWQDDSPNTEAFF

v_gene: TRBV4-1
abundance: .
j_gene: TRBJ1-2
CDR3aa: CASSQDLLGGLGYTF

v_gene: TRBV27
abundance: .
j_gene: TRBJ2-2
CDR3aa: CASSLVNGELFF

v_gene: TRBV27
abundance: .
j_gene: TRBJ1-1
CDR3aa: CASSLVGRGAAEAFF

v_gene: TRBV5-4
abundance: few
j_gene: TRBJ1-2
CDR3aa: CASSLEGGGGYTF

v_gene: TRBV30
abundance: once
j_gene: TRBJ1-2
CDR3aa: CAWSLPGPSGYTF

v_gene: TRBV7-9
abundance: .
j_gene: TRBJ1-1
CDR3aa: CASSLSPSSTEAFF

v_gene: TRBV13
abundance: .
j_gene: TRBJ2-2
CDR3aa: CASSFGRTEGGTGELFF

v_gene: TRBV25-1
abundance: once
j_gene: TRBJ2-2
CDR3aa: CASSEYFGGLNEIRELFF

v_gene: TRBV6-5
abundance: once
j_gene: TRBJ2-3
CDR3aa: CASEGRGSLDTQYF

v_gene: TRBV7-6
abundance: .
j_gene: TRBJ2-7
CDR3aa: CASSPQGKRADYEQYF

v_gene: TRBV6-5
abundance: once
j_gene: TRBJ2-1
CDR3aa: CASSYSGFYRYNEQFF